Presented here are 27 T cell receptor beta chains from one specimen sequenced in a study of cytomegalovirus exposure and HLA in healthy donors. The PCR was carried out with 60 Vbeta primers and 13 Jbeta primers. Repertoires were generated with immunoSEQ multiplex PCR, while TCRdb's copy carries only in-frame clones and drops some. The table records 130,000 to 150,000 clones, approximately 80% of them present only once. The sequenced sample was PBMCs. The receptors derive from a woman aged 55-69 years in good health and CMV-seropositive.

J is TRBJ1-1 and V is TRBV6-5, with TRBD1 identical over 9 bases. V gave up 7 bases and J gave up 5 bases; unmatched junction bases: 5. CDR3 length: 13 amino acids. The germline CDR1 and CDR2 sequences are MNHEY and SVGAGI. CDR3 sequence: CASTRTGATEAFF. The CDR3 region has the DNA TGTGCCAGCACACGGACAGGGGCAACTGAAGCTTTCTTT.

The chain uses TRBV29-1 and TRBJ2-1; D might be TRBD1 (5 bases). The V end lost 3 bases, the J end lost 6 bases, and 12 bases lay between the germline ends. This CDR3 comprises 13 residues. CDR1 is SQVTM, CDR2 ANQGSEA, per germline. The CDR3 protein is CSVEQGRSNEQFF. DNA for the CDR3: TGCAGCGTTGAGCAGGGCAGAAGCAATGAGCAGTTCTTC.

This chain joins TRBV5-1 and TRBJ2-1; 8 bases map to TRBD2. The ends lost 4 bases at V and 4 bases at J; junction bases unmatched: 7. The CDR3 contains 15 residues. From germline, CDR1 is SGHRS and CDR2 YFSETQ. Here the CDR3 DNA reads TGCGCCAGCAGCCTTAGCGGGGAAGGGTACAATGAGCAGTTCTTC. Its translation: CASSLSGEGYNEQFF. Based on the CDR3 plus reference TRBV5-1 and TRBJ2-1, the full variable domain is KAGVTQTPRYLIKTRGQQVTLSCSPISGHRSVSWYQQTPGQGLQFLFEYFSETQRNKGNFPGRFSGRQFSNSRSEMNVSTLELGDSALYLCASSLSGEGYNEQFFGPGTRLTVL.

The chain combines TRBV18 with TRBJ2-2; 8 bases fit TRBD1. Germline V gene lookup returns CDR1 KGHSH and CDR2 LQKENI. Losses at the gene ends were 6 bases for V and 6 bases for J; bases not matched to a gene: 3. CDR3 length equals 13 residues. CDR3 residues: CASSDRVSGELFF. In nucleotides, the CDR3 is TGTGCCAGCTCGGACAGGGTGTCCGGGGAGCTGTTTTTT.

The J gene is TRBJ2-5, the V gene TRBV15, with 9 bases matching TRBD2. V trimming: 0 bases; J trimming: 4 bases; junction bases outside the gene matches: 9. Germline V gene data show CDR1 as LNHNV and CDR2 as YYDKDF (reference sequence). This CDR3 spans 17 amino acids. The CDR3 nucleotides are TGTGCCACCAGCAGAGATATTAGCGGGAGTCGGGGAGAGACCCAGTACTTC. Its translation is CATSRDISGSRGETQYF.

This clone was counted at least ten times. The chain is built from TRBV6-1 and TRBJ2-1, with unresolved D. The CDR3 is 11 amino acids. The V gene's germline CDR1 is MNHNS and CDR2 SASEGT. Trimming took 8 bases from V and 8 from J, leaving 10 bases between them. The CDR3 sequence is CASARVDEQFF. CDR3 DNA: TGTGCCAGCGCTCGGGTGGATGAGCAGTTCTTC.

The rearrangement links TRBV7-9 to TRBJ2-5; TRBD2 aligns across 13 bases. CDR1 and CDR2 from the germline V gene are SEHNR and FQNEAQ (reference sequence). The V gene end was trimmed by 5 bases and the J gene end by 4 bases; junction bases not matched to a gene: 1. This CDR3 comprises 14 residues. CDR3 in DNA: TGTGCCAGCAGCGGGACTAGCGGGGTAGAGACCCAGTACTTC. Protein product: CASSGTSGVETQYF.

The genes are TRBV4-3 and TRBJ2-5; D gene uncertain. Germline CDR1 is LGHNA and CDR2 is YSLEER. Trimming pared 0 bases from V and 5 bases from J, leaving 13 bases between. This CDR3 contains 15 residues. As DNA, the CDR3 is TGCGCCAGCAGCCAAGAGGGCAGGCCTGGGGAGACCCAGTACTTC. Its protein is CASSQEGRPGETQYF.

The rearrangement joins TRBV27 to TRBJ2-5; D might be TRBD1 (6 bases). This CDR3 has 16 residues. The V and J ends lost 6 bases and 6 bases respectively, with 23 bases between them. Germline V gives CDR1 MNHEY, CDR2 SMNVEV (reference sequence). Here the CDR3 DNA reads TGTGCCAGCAGACCCTCGACAGGTTATAACGGGAAGACCCAGTACTTC. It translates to CASRPSTGYNGKTQYF.

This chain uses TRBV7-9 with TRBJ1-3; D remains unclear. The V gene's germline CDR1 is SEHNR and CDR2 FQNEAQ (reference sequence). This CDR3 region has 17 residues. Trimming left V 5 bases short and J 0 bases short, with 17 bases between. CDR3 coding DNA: TGTGCCAGCAGCCACTACCTCGGCAGTGGCTCTGGAAACACCATATATTTT. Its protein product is CASSHYLGSGSGNTIYF.

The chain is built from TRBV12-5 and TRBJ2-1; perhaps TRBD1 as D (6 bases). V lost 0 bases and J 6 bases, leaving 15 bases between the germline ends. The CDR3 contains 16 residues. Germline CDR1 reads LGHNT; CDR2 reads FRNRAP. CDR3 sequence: CASGLVAGGRPNEQFF. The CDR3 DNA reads TGTGCTAGTGGTTTGGTAGCTGGGGGCCGGCCCAATGAGCAGTTCTTC. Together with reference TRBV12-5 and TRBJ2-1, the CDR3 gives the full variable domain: DARVTQTPRHKVTEMGQEVTMRCQPILGHNTVFWYRQTMMQGLELLAYFRNRAPLDDSGMPKDRFSAEMPDATLATLKIQPSEPRDSAVYFCASGLVAGGRPNEQFFGPGTRLTVL.

The CDR3 bases are TGTGCCAGCAGCTTAGCGGAGAGCTCCTACAATGAGCAGTTCTTC. It codes for CASSLAESSYNEQFF. The chain joins TRBV7-9 to TRBJ2-1; D is unresolved. Deletions cut 0 bases from V and 0 bases from J, with 6 bases between. Germline lookup yields CDR1 SEHNR and CDR2 FQNEAQ (reference sequence). The CDR3 runs 15 residues.

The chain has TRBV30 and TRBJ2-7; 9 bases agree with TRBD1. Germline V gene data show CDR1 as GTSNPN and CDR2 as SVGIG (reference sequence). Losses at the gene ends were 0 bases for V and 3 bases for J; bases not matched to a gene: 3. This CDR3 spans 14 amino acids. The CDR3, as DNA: TGTGCCTGGAGTGTAGACAGGGGGAGCTACGAGCAGTACTTC. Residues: CAWSVDRGSYEQYF.

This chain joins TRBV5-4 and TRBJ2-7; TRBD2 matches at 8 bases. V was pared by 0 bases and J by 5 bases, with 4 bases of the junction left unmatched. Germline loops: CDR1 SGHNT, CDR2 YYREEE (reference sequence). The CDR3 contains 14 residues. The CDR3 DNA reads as TGTGCCAGCAGCTTGGCGGGGGGGGGCCACGAGCAGTACTTC. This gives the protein CASSLAGGGHEQYF. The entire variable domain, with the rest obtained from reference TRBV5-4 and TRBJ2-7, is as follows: ETGVTQSPTHLIKTRGQQVTLRCSSQSGHNTVSWYQQALGQGPQFIFQYYREEENGRGNFPPRFSGLQFPNYSSELNVNALELDDSALYLCASSLAGGGHEQYFGPGTRLTVT.

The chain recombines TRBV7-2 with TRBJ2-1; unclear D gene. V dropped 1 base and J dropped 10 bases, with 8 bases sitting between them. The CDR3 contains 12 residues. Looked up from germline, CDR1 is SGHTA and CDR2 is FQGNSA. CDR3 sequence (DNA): TGTGCCAGCAGCTTAGATCATTTCGAGCAGTTCTTC. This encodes CASSLDHFEQFF.

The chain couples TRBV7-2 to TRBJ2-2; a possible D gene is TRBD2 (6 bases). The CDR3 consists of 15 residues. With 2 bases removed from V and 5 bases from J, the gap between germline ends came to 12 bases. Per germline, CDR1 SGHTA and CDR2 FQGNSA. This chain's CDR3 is CASSLSSGRTGELFF. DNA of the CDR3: TGTGCCAGCAGCTTAAGTAGCGGAAGAACCGGGGAGCTGTTTTTT.

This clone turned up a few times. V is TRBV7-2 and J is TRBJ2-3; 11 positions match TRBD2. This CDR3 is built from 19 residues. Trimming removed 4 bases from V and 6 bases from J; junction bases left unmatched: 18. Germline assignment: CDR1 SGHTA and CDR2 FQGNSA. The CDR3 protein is CASSSFRQGFSGRADTQYF. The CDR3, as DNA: TGTGCCAGCAGCTCCTTCCGACAGGGTTTTAGCGGGAGGGCCGATACGCAGTATTTT.

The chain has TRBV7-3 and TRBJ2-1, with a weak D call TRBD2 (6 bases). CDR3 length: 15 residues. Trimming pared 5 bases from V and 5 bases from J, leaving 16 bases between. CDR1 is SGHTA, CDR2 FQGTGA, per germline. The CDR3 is CASSPQGGVHNEQFF. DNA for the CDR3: TGTGCCAGCAGCCCTCAAGGAGGGGTTCACAATGAGCAGTTCTTC.

CDR3: CASSQPGTSGAEQFF. CDR3 DNA: TGTGCCAGCAGTCAACCCGGGACTAGCGGAGCGGAGCAGTTCTTC. This chain joins TRBV7-9 and TRBJ2-1; 11 bases are shared with TRBD2. Unmatched junction bases numbered 11, after V lost 6 bases and J lost 10 bases. The CDR3 has 15 amino acids. The germline V gene encodes CDR1 SEHNR and CDR2 FQNEAQ (reference sequence).

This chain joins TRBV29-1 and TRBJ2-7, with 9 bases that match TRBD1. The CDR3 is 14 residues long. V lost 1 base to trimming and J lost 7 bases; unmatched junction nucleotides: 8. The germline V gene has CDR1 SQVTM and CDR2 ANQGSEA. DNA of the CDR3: TGCAGCGTTGAAGGCTTACAGGGGGCAGGTGAGCAGTACTTC. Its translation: CSVEGLQGAGEQYF.

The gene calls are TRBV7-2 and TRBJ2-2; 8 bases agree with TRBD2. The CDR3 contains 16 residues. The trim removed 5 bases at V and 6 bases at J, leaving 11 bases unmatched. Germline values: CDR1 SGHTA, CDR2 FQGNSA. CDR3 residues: CASSPRGPAGAGELFF. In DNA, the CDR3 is TGTGCCAGCAGCCCGCGGGGGCCAGCGGGGGCCGGGGAGCTGTTTTTT. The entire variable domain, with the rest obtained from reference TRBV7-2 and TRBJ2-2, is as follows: GAGVSQSPSNKVTEKGKDVELRCDPISGHTALYWYRQSLGQGLEFLIYFQGNSAPDKSGLPSDRFSAERTGGSVSTLTIQRTQQEDSAVYLCASSPRGPAGAGELFFGEGSRLTVL.

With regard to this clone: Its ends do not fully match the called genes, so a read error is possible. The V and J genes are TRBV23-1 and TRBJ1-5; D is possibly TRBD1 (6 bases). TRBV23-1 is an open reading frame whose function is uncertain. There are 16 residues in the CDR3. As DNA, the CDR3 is TGCGCCAGCAGTCGATCTAACAGGGAGAGCAGTCAGCCCCAGCATTTT. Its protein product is CASSRSNRESSQPQHF.

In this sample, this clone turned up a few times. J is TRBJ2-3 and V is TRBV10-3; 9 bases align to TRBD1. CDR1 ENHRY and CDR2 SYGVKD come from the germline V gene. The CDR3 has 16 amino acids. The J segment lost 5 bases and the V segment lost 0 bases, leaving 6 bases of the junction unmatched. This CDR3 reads CAISESGTGMGDTQYF. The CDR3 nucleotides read TGTGCCATCAGTGAGTCCGGGACAGGGATGGGAGATACGCAGTATTTT.

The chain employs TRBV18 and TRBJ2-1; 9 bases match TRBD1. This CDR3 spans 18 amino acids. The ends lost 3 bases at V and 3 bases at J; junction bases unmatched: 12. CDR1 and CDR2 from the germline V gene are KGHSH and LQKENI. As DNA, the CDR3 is TGTGCCAGCTCACCTACGGTGGGCGGGACAGGGTACTACAATGAGCAGTTCTTC. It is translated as CASSPTVGGTGYYNEQFF.

The CDR3 nucleotides read TGTGCCAGCACCGCTACTAGCGGGAGAGGCGAGCAGTACTTC. Translating it yields CASTATSGRGEQYF. V is TRBV27 and J is TRBJ2-7; TRBD2 matches at 11 bases. This CDR3 has 14 amino acids. Unmatched junction bases numbered 8, after V lost 7 bases and J lost 6 bases. The germline V gene encodes CDR1 MNHEY and CDR2 SMNVEV (reference sequence).

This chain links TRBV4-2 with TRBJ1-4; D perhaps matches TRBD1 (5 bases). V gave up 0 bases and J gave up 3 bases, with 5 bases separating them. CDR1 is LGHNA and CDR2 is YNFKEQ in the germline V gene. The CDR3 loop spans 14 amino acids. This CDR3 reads CASSQDRANEKLFF. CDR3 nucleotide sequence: TGTGCCAGCAGCCAAGACAGGGCTAATGAAAAACTGTTTTTT.

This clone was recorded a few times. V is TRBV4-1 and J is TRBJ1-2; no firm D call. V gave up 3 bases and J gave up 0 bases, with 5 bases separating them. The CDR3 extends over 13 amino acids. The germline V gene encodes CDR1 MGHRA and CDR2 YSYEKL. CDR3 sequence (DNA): TGCGCCAGCAGCCAGGCGGCTAACTATGGCTACACCTTC. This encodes CASSQAANYGYTF.